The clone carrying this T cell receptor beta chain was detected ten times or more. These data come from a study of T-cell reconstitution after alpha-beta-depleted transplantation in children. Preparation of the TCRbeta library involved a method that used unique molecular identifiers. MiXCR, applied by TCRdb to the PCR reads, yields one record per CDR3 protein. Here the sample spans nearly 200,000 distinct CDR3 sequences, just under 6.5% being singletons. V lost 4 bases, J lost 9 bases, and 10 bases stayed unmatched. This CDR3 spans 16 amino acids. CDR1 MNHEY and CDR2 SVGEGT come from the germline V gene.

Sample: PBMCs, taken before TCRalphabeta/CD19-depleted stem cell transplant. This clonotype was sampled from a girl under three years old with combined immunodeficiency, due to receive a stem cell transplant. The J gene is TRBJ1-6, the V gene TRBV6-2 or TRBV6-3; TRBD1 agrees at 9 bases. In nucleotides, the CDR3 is TGTGCCAGCAGTTCCACCTCCTGGACAGGGGTTTCACCCCTCCACTTT. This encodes CASSSTSWTGVSPLHF.